These 3 T cell receptor beta chains originate from one sample sequenced in a study of blood T cells in healthy people across ages. A J-beta primer mix and a sample-barcoded 5' primer were used in a second PCR of about 7 to 12 cycles. TCRdb reanalysed the 5' RACE reads using MiXCR and keeps one entry per CDR3 protein. The sample shows around 780,000 distinct CDR3 sequences, approximately 24% of them seen only once. These data were also reused for a study on T cells of mothers and their children.

Material for sequencing was blood. The receptors derive from a boy aged 10-17 years in good health.

The sample holds a few counts of this clonotype. The chain couples TRBV27 to TRBJ2-1; no clear D gene. Matching the DNA end better, TRBJ2-7 makes the J call doubtful. CDR1 is MNHEY, CDR2 SMNVEV, per germline (reference sequence). There are 14 residues in the CDR3. CDR3 region: CASTADGRWGEQYF. The CDR3 DNA sequence: TGTGCCAGCACCGCGGACGGGCGCTGGGGCGAGCAGTACTTC.

The chain links TRBV3-1 to TRBJ2-1, with TRBD2 matching 12 bases. This CDR3 is built from 14 residues. After removal of 4 bases from V and 5 bases from J, the junction contained 0 bases not matched to a gene. Germline-derived CDR1 and CDR2 are LGHDT and YNNKEL (reference sequence). The CDR3 nucleotides are TGTGCCAGCAGCCCTAGCGGGGGGGACAATGAGCAGTTCTTC. It codes for CASSPSGGDNEQFF.

This chain links TRBV12-3 or TRBV12-4 with TRBJ2-3; unclear D gene. CDR3 length: 14 amino acids. V was pared by 5 bases and J by 0 bases, with 9 bases between. The CDR3 DNA sequence: TGTGCCAGCAGTCGGAGCGTGAGCACAGATACGCAGTATTTT. The encoded protein is CASSRSVSTDTQYF.